The entry that follows covers one T cell receptor (beta chain) sequence. Its specificity is not known. CDR1 is MNHEY, CDR2 SVGAGI, per germline. CDR3 length equals 18 residues. Trimming shortened V by 2 bases and J by 0 bases, and 17 bases separated the two germline ends. The source of the sample is a study of response to subunit inactivated influenza vaccine. Study-wide results and limits: Seasonal influenza vaccination, on each occasion, was suggested by the authors to recruit few new T cells.

From the RT-PCR reads, TCRdb called clonotypes with MiXCR, one entry per CDR3 protein. Of about 620,000 distinct CDR3 sequences detected, 12% appear once; the ten largest clones hold 10% to 13%. Here the sequenced sample was PBMCs from blood, taken on the day of vaccination. This sequence originates from a man aged 45-60 years who received an inactivated influenza vaccine. V gene TRBV6-5 combines with J gene TRBJ1-3; D call uncertain. DNA for the CDR3: TGTGCCAGCAGTTACCTACCTTGGAGGCGGACCTCTGGAAACACCATATATTTT. Its protein product is CASSYLPWRRTSGNTIYF.